The rows below give T cell receptor beta chains drawn from one sample of a study of Tregs in tolerant kidney transplant recipients. TCRdb's copy holds only in-frame clones and misses some; the assay was immunoSEQ multiplex PCR. The data show some 60,000 clones, with over 70% seen just once and 4% to 6.5% held by the top ten. Material: CD4+ T cells from blood. All receptors derive from a human donor in good health. The CDR3 runs from the conserved cysteine through the conserved F or W. D genes are given only for firm matches. The size field is filled for only some rows; it gives once, few, many or a size class.

j_gene | d_gene | v_gene | abundance | CDR3nt | CDR3aa
TRBJ2-1 | - | TRBV9 | - | TGTGCCAGCAGCCCTCGCGGACTGGTAGTGGGTTACAATGAGCAGTTCTTC | CASSPRGLVVGYNEQFF
TRBJ1-2 | - | TRBV7-8 | - | TGTGCCAGCAGCTTAGTGGATAGGATTCTTTATGGCTACACCTTC | CASSLVDRILYGYTF
TRBJ1-4 | - | TRBV5-6 | - | TGTGCCAGCAGCTTGGCCTGGGGGGAAAAACTGTTTTTT | CASSLAWGEKLFF
TRBJ1-4 | - | TRBV5-1 | - | TGCGCCAGCAGCTCCCAGGGTATAATTGCTGAAAAACTGTTTTTT | CASSSQGIIAEKLFF
TRBJ1-1 | - | TRBV19 | - | TGTGCCAGTAGTTGGTTGGGGAACACTGAAGCTTTCTTT | CASSWLGNTEAFF
TRBJ1-1 | - | TRBV2 | - | TGTGCCGGGCAGGGGTCGATGAACACTGAAGCTTTCTTT | CAGQGSMNTEAFF
TRBJ2-1 | TRBD2 | TRBV28 | - | TGTGCCAGCAGCTCCCTAGCGGGAGATGAGCAGTTCTTC | CASSSLAGDEQFF
TRBJ2-6 | - | TRBV19 | - | TGTGCCAGTAGTATGGATTCCTCTGGGGCCAACGTCCTGACTTTC | CASSMDSSGANVLTF
TRBJ2-5 | - | TRBV30 | - | TGTGCCTGGAGTGGGACACCGGAGACCCAGTACTTC | CAWSGTPETQYF
TRBJ2-1 | - | TRBV9 | - | TGTGCCAGCAGCGTAGGCGGACTGGCTGAGCAGTTCTTC | CASSVGGLAEQFF
TRBJ2-2 | - | TRBV12-5 | - | TGTGCTAGTGGTTCCCGGGACCGCACCGGGGAGCTGTTTTTT | CASGSRDRTGELFF
TRBJ1-1 | - | TRBV27 | - | TGTGCCAGCAGTTCGACGCGCAGCCCTGAAGCTTTCTTT | CASSSTRSPEAFF
TRBJ2-3 | - | TRBV30 | - | TGTGCCTGGAGTGGGGGGCGCACAGATACGCAGTATTTT | CAWSGGRTDTQYF
TRBJ2-1 | - | TRBV5-1 | - | TGCGCCACCACCTCAGGGGATTCCTACAATGAGCAGTTCTTC | CATTSGDSYNEQFF
TRBJ2-7 | - | TRBV19 | - | TGTGCCACTGAAGTGCCGAGCTGGGAGCAGTACTTC | CATEVPSWEQYF
TRBJ2-1 | - | TRBV19 | - | TGTGCCAGTAGCCGCCTAGGATCGGGGGCCTACAATGAGCAGTTCTTC | CASSRLGSGAYNEQFF
TRBJ2-2 | - | TRBV18 | few | TGTGCCAGCTCACCTCGTTCGGATGTCGGGGAGCTGTTTTTT | CASSPRSDVGELFF
TRBJ2-6 | TRBD1 | TRBV5-1 | - | TGCGCCAGCAGCCTCGGGACAGGGGGAGCTGGGGCCAACGTCCTGACTTTC | CASSLGTGGAGANVLTF
TRBJ1-4 | - | TRBV30 | - | TGTGCCTGGGGCGGGGCTCCTAGTGAAAAACTGTTTTTT | CAWGGAPSEKLFF